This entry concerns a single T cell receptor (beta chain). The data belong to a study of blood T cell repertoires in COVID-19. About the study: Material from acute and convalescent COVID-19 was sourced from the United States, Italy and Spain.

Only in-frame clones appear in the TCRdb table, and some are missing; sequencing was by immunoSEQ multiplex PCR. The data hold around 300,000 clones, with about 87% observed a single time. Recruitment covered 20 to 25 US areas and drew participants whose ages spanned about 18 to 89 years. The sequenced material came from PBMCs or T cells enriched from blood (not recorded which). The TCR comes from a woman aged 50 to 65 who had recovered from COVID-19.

The DNA for the CDR3 is TGTGCCAGCAGCACCACGGGACAGGGGCCCTACGAGCAGTACTTC. Its protein product is CASSTTGQGPYEQYF. This chain uses TRBV7-9 with TRBJ2-7; TRBD1 agrees at 10 bases. The germline gives CDR1 SEHNR, CDR2 FQNEAQ (reference sequence). Trimming removed 5 bases from V and 2 bases from J; junction bases left unmatched: 6. CDR3 length: 15 residues. The whole variable domain, remainder taken from reference TRBV7-9 and TRBJ2-7, is DTGVSQNPRHKITKRGQNVTFRCDPISEHNRLYWYRQTLGQGPEFLTYFQNEAQLEKSRLLSDRFSAERPKGSFSTLEIQRTEQGDSAMYLCASSTTGQGPYEQYFGPGTRLTVT.